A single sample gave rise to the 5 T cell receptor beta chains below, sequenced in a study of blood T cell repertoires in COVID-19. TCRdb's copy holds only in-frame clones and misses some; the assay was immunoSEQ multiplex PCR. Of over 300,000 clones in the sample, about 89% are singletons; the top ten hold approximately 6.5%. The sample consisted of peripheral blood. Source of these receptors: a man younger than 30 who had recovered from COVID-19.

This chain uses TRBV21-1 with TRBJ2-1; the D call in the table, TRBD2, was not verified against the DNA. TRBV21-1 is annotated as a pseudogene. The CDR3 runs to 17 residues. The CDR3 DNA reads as TGTGCCAGCAGCAACCTTCCCCGCGGAGACTCCTACAATGAGCAGTTCTTC. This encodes CASSNLPRGDSYNEQFF.

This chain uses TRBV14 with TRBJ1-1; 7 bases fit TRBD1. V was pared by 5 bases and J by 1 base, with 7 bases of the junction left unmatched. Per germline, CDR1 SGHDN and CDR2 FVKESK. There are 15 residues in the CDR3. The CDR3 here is CASSDYRGRNTEAFF. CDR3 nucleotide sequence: TGTGCCAGCAGCGATTACAGGGGTAGGAACACTGAAGCTTTCTTT.

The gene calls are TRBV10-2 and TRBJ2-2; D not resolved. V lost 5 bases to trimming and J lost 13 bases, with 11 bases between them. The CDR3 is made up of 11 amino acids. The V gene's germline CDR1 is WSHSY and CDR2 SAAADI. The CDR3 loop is CASSKTPALFF. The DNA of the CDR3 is TGCGCCAGCAGTAAAACACCCGCGCTGTTTTTT.

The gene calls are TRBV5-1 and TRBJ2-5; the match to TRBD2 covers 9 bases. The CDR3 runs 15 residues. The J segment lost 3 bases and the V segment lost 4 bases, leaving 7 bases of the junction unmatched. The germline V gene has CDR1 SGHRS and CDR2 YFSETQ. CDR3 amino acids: CASSGGRGGEETQYF. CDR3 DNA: TGCGCCAGCAGCGGGGGGCGCGGGGGGGAAGAGACCCAGTACTTC.

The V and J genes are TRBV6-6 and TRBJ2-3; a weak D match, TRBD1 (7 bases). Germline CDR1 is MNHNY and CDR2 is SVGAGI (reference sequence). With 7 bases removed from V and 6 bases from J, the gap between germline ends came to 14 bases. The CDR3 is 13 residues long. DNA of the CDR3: TGTGCCAGCACGACAGGGAGGAGGGATACGCAGTATTTT. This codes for CASTTGRRDTQYF.